The rows below give T cell receptor beta chains drawn from one sample of a study of TIL therapy for anti-PD-1-resistant metastatic lung cancer. The protocol was immunoSEQ multiplex PCR, while the TCRdb copy is restricted to in-frame clones and leaves out a portion. The sample records some 20,000 clones, 60% to 80% being singletons. Sequenced here: blood, sampled at baseline. The source is a person aged 25 to 80 with non-small cell lung cancer. CDR3s include the opening cysteine and the closing phenylalanine or tryptophan. The order of the fields is CDR3 length, clone size, D gene, V gene, J gene, CDR3 DNA, CDR3 protein. D genes are given only for firm matches. For some rows the clone size is stated as once, few or many, or as a class when expanded; others skip it.

cdr3_length: 13
clone_size: .
d_call: .
v_call: TRBV29-1
j_call: TRBJ1-4
cdr3_nt: .
cdr3_aa: CSVGPGTGNVVFF

cdr3_length: 15
clone_size: .
d_call: TRBD2
v_call: TRBV5-4
j_call: TRBJ2-1
cdr3_nt: TGTGCCAGCAGCCCGACTAGCGGCTCCTACAATGAGCAGTTCTTC
cdr3_aa: CASSPTSGSYNEQFF

cdr3_length: 13
clone_size: few
d_call: .
v_call: TRBV6-5
j_call: TRBJ1-5
cdr3_nt: TGTGCCAGCAGTTACTCGGGGGAACCGCCCCAGCATTTT
cdr3_aa: CASSYSGEPPQHF

cdr3_length: 15
clone_size: .
d_call: .
v_call: TRBV6-6
j_call: TRBJ1-3
cdr3_nt: TGTGCCAGCAGGCAGGGAACCCACTCTGGAAACACCATATATTTT
cdr3_aa: CASRQGTHSGNTIYF

cdr3_length: 12
clone_size: few
d_call: .
v_call: TRBV7-9
j_call: TRBJ1-1
cdr3_nt: TGTGCCAGCAGCCAGCCCTTAGGCGAAGCTTTCTTT
cdr3_aa: CASSQPLGEAFF

cdr3_length: 13
clone_size: few
d_call: .
v_call: TRBV2
j_call: TRBJ1-4
cdr3_nt: TGTGCCAGCAGTGTCGTACTGAATGAAAAACTGTTTTTT
cdr3_aa: CASSVVLNEKLFF

cdr3_length: 12
clone_size: few
d_call: .
v_call: TRBV19
j_call: TRBJ2-7
cdr3_nt: TGTGCCAGTAGTTCGGGACACTACGAGCAGTACTTC
cdr3_aa: CASSSGHYEQYF

cdr3_length: 15
clone_size: .
d_call: TRBD1
v_call: TRBV11-3
j_call: TRBJ2-5
cdr3_nt: TGTGCCAGCAGCCCCAGTCCAGGGGGCTGGGAGACCCAGTACTTC
cdr3_aa: CASSPSPGGWETQYF

cdr3_length: 14
clone_size: few
d_call: TRBD1
v_call: TRBV19
j_call: TRBJ1-4
cdr3_nt: TGTGCCAGTAAGGGACAGGGGGATAGTGAAAAACTGTTTTTT
cdr3_aa: CASKGQGDSEKLFF

cdr3_length: 14
clone_size: .
d_call: .
v_call: TRBV11-2
j_call: TRBJ1-1
cdr3_nt: TGTGCCAGCAGCTTAGGAGGCCGGAACACTGAAGCTTTCTTT
cdr3_aa: CASSLGGRNTEAFF

cdr3_length: 15
clone_size: .
d_call: .
v_call: TRBV21-1
j_call: TRBJ1-1
cdr3_nt: TGTGCCAGCAGCACCCATCAGGGGGTGAACACTGAAGCTTTCTTT
cdr3_aa: CASSTHQGVNTEAFF

cdr3_length: 13
clone_size: .
d_call: .
v_call: TRBV7-2
j_call: TRBJ2-1
cdr3_nt: TGTGCCAGCAGCTTAGCCTCCAGGACTGAGCAGTTCTTC
cdr3_aa: CASSLASRTEQFF

cdr3_length: 14
clone_size: .
d_call: .
v_call: TRBV28
j_call: TRBJ1-4
cdr3_nt: TGTGCCAGCAGACCCCCGCGGGCAAGTGAAAAACTGTTTTTT
cdr3_aa: CASRPPRASEKLFF

cdr3_length: 14
clone_size: few
d_call: .
v_call: TRBV29-1
j_call: TRBJ1-1
cdr3_nt: TGCAGCGTAACTAAGTTGTGGGGAAACACTGAAGCTTTCTTT
cdr3_aa: CSVTKLWGNTEAFF

cdr3_length: 16
clone_size: .
d_call: TRBD1
v_call: TRBV14
j_call: TRBJ2-7
cdr3_nt: TGTGCCAGCAGCCAAGAGAGGGGGACAGGGATCTACGAGCAGTACTTC
cdr3_aa: CASSQERGTGIYEQYF

cdr3_length: 13
clone_size: .
d_call: TRBD1
v_call: TRBV11-2
j_call: TRBJ1-2
cdr3_nt: TGTGCCAGCAGCTTTGATGGGACAGATGGCTACACCTTC
cdr3_aa: CASSFDGTDGYTF

cdr3_length: 13
clone_size: .
d_call: .
v_call: TRBV5-5
j_call: TRBJ2-5
cdr3_nt: TGTGCCAGCAGCTTGTGGCCGGGAGAGACCCAGTACTTC
cdr3_aa: CASSLWPGETQYF